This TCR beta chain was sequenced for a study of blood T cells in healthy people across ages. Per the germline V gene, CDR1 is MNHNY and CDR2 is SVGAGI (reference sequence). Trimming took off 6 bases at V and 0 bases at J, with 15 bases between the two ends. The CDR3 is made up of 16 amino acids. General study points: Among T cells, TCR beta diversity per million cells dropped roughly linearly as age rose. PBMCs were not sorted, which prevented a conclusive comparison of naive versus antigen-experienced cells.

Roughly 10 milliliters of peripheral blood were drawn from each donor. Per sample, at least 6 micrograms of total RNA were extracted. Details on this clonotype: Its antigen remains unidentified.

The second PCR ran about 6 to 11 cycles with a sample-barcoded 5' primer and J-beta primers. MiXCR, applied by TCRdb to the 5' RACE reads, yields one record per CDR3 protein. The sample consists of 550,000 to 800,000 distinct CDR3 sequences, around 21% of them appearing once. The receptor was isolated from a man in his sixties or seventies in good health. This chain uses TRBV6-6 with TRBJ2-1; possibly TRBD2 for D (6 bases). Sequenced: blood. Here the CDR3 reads CASSRLVESSYNEQFF. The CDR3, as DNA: TGTGCCAGCAGCCGACTAGTGGAAAGCTCCTACAATGAGCAGTTCTTC.